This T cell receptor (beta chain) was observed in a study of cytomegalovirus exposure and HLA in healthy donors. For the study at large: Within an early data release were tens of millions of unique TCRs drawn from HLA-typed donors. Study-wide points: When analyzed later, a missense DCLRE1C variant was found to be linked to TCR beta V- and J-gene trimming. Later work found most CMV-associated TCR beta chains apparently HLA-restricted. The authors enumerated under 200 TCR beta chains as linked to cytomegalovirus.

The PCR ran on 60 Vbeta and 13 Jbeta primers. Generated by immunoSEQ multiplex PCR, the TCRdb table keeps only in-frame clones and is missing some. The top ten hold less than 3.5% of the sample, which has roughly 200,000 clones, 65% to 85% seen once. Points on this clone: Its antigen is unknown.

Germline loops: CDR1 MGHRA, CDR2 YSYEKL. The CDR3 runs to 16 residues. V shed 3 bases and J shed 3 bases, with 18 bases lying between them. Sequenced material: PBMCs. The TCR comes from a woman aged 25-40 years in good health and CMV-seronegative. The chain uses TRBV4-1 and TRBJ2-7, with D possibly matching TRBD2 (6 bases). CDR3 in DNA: TGCGCCAGCAGCCAGGTCGTGGGGGAGGAGCGCTACGAGCAGTACTTC. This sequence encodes CASSQVVGEERYEQYF.